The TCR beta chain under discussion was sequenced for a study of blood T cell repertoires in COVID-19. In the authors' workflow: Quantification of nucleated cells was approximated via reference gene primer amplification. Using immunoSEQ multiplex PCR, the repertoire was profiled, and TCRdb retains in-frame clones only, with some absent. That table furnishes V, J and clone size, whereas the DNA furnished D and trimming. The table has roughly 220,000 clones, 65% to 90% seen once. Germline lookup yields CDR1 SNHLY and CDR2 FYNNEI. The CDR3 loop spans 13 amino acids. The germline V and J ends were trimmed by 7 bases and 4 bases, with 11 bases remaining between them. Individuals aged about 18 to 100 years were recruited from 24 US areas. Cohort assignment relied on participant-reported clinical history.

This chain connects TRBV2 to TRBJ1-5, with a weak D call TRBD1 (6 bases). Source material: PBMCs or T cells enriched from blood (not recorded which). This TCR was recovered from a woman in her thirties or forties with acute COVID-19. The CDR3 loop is CASMSQGNQPQHF. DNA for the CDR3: TGTGCCAGCATGTCACAGGGAAATCAGCCCCAGCATTTT. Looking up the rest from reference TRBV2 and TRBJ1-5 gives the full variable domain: EPEVTQTPSHQVTQMGQEVILRCVPISNHLYFYWYRQILGQKVEFLVSFYNNEISEKSEIFDDQFSVERPDGSNFTLKIRSTKLEDSAMYFCASMSQGNQPQHFGDGTRLSIL.